One and the same sample provided the 27 T cell receptor beta chains below, sequenced in a study of T cell repertoires in cytomegalovirus infection. Their antigens are not known. TCRdb analysed the reads with MiXCR anew, one entry per CDR3 protein. The table lists some 900,000 distinct CDR3 sequences, approximately 30% of them singletons, with around an eighth in the top ten. The starting material was cultured CD8+ T cells from PBMCs, obtained from culture after CMV antigen stimulation. The receptors originated from a human donor in good health (CMV status not recorded). Some clones in this sample may be carry-over from other donors' samples.

The chain uses TRBV27 and TRBJ1-6; D remains ambiguous. Trimming stripped 5 bases from V and 5 bases from J, with 7 bases between. CDR1 and CDR2 from the germline V gene are MNHEY and SMNVEV (reference sequence). The CDR3 is 13 residues long. The CDR3 coding sequence is TGTGCCAGCAGTATCCAAGATAATTCACCCCTCCACTTT. Its protein product is CASSIQDNSPLHF.

The chain uses TRBV20-1 and TRBJ2-2, with a possible D match to TRBD2 (5 bases). V lost 6 bases and J 7 bases, leaving 18 bases between the germline ends. Germline CDR1 is DFQATT and CDR2 is SNEGSKA (reference sequence). There are 14 residues in the CDR3. CDR3 region: CSALMDWEDGELFF. In DNA form, the CDR3 reads TGCAGTGCCCTAATGGACTGGGAAGACGGGGAGCTGTTTTTT.

The genes are TRBV27 and TRBJ1-2; D is unclear. Germline CDR1 and CDR2: MNHEY and SMNVEV (reference sequence). The ends were cut back, 8 bases at V and 4 bases at J, with 17 bases in the middle. The CDR3 is 14 residues long. The CDR3: CASGPRGLGYGYTF. The CDR3 bases are TGTGCCAGCGGCCCCAGAGGCTTGGGCTATGGCTACACCTTC.

This clonotype was seen a handful of times. The chain joins TRBV6-2 or TRBV6-3 to TRBJ1-5; no clear D gene. Germline values: CDR1 MNHEY, CDR2 SVGEGT. The CDR3 runs 13 residues. Trimming removed 10 bases from V and 0 bases from J, with 10 bases in between. CDR3 residues: CATGRYSNQPQHF. In DNA, the CDR3 is TGTGCCACGGGGAGGTATAGCAATCAGCCCCAGCATTTT.

This rearrangement joins TRBV15 to TRBJ2-7; D is possibly TRBD2 (5 bases). CDR1 is LNHNV and CDR2 is YYDKDF in the germline V gene (reference sequence). This CDR3 has 13 amino acids. CDR3 coding DNA: TGTGCTATTGGAGTCGGAGGTACCTACGAGCAGTACTTC. Encoded protein: CAIGVGGTYEQYF.

This clonotype was picked up a small number of times. The chain employs TRBV27 and TRBJ1-4; maybe TRBD1 (5 bases). V was shortened by 6 bases and J by 4 bases, with 9 bases between the two germline ends. The CDR3 covers 13 residues. Germline assignment: CDR1 MNHEY and CDR2 SMNVEV (reference sequence). The CDR3 coding sequence is TGTGCCAGCAGCTGGGGCTTTAATGAAAAACTGTTTTTT. Amino acids: CASSWGFNEKLFF.

There are a few counts of this clonotype. This rearrangement joins TRBV24-1 to TRBJ1-1, with no clear D. The CDR3 contains 12 residues. Germline V gene sequence: CDR1 KGHDR, CDR2 SFDVKD. The V and J ends lost 9 bases and 1 base respectively, with 8 bases between them. CDR3 region: CATPGRNTEAFF. CDR3 DNA: TGTGCCACCCCCGGACGGAACACTGAAGCTTTCTTT.

This clonotype was counted between two and nine times. CDR3 sequence (DNA): TGTGCCAGCAGTCCCCCCGGGACAGCTTATTACAATGAGCAGTTCTTC. It is translated as CASSPPGTAYYNEQFF. V and J are TRBV12-3 or TRBV12-4 and TRBJ2-1; 7 bases map to TRBD1. V shed 5 bases and J 4 bases; nucleotides not matched to a gene: 11. CDR3 size: 16 residues.

This clonotype was counted only a few times. This sequence joins TRBV4-1 and TRBJ2-7; tentative D call: TRBD2 (5 bases). The CDR3 contains 15 residues. In germline, CDR1 is MGHRA, CDR2 YSYEKL. V was clipped by 0 bases and J by 4 bases, with 13 bases between them. The CDR3 region has the DNA TGCGCCAGCAGCCAAGAAAATTCGGGGATTTACGAGCAGTACTTC. This codes for CASSQENSGIYEQYF.

This clonotype was picked up a small number of times. The CDR3 sequence: CASRQVSGFGYTF. In DNA, the CDR3 is TGTGCCAGCAGACAAGTCTCAGGGTTCGGCTACACCTTC. V is TRBV11-1 and J is TRBJ1-2; D might be TRBD1 (5 bases). V shed 6 bases and J shed 8 bases, with 16 bases lying between them. Germline lookup yields CDR1 SGHAT and CDR2 FQDESV (reference sequence). The CDR3 loop spans 13 amino acids.

V and J are TRBV7-9 and TRBJ2-2, with D unresolved. The CDR3 is 14 amino acids. Germline V gene lookup returns CDR1 SEHNR and CDR2 FQNEAQ (reference sequence). V was pared by 4 bases and J by 3 bases, with 9 bases between. CDR3 loop: CASSSPADTGELFF. CDR3 bases: TGTGCCAGCAGCTCCCCGGCGGACACCGGGGAGCTGTTTTTT.

The genes are TRBV5-6 and TRBJ2-1; no firm D call. Per the germline V gene, CDR1 is SGHDT and CDR2 is YYEEEE. The CDR3 is 15 amino acids. V was clipped by 4 bases and J by 8 bases, with 19 bases between them. The CDR3 sequence is CASSAKPSQSDEQFF. The CDR3 DNA is TGTGCCAGCAGCGCAAAACCCTCCCAGTCGGATGAGCAGTTCTTC.

This clonotype has just a few counts. The chain joins TRBV25-1 to TRBJ2-2, with D possibly being TRBD1 or TRBD2 (5 bases each). CDR1 and CDR2 (germline): MGHDK, SYGVNS. The CDR3 extends over 16 amino acids. Trimming took off 7 bases at V and 5 bases at J, with 20 bases between the two ends. The CDR3 here is CASIGVGQGPTGELFF. CDR3 DNA: TGTGCCAGCATCGGGGTAGGGCAGGGTCCAACCGGGGAGCTGTTTTTT.

This clonotype was counted ten times or more. In DNA, the CDR3 is TGTGCCAGCAGCTTAGAGGGGGACATGAACACTGAAGCTTTCTTT. Protein: CASSLEGDMNTEAFF. The chain carries TRBV7-6 and TRBJ1-1, with D tentatively TRBD1 (6 bases). The V end was cut by 1 base, the J end by 0 bases, with 9 bases between. The CDR3 is made up of 15 amino acids. Germline V gives CDR1 SGHVS, CDR2 FNYEAQ.

This clonotype has only a few counts. V and J are TRBV6-1 and TRBJ1-4; no firm D call. The CDR3 runs to 13 residues. With 1 base removed from V and 8 bases from J, the gap between germline ends came to 8 bases. Looked up from germline, CDR1 is MNHNS and CDR2 is SASEGT. The chain's CDR3 is CASSEVGSEKLFF. In nucleotides, the CDR3 is TGTGCCAGCAGTGAAGTAGGGAGCGAAAAACTGTTTTTT.

This clonotype was seen only a few times. The genes are TRBV7-9 and TRBJ1-2, with unresolved D. CDR1 is SEHNR and CDR2 is FQNEAQ in the germline V gene (reference sequence). V dropped 5 bases and J dropped 6 bases, with 10 bases sitting between them. CDR3 size: 12 residues. The CDR3 bases are TGTGCCAGCAGCCGCGGACCAGATGGCTACACCTTC. Its protein is CASSRGPDGYTF.

This clonotype occurred a few times. The DNA of the CDR3 is TGTGCCAGCAGCTTTGGGGACTACGAGCTGTTTTTT. Amino acids: CASSFGDYELFF. The genes are TRBV7-9 and TRBJ2-2; the match to TRBD2 covers 7 bases. This CDR3 has 12 amino acids. Trimming at V came to 3 bases and at J to 11 bases, leaving 3 bases not matched to a gene. Germline CDR1 and CDR2: SEHNR and FQNEAQ (reference sequence).

This clonotype was seen a handful of times. The chain uses TRBV4-2 and TRBJ2-2, with 9 bases that match TRBD2. Germline assignment: CDR1 LGHNA and CDR2 YNFKEQ. This CDR3 spans 16 amino acids. V shed 0 bases, J shed 5 bases, and the junction held 4 bases outside the gene matches. The CDR3 loop reads CASSQERGGITGELFF. Written as DNA, the CDR3 is TGTGCCAGCAGCCAAGAGCGGGGGGGTATTACCGGGGAGCTGTTTTTT.

The rearrangement uses TRBV7-2 and TRBJ2-2, with a possible D match to TRBD2 (5 bases). This CDR3 has 15 amino acids. Germline V gene lookup returns CDR1 SGHTA and CDR2 FQGNSA. V lost 2 bases to trimming and J lost 0 bases, with 7 bases between them. The CDR3: CASSLRTSNTGELFF. CDR3 nucleotide sequence: TGTGCCAGCAGCTTAAGGACTTCGAACACCGGGGAGCTGTTTTTT. Full variable domain (rest looked up from reference TRBV7-2 and TRBJ2-2): GAGVSQSPSNKVTEKGKDVELRCDPISGHTALYWYRQSLGQGLEFLIYFQGNSAPDKSGLPSDRFSAERTGGSVSTLTIQRTQQEDSAVYLCASSLRTSNTGELFFGEGSRLTVL.

The chain joins TRBV27 to TRBJ1-1; TRBD1 might be the D (6 bases). Trimming took 6 bases from V and 1 from J, leaving 12 bases between them. Germline CDR1 reads MNHEY; CDR2 reads SMNVEV (reference sequence). CDR3 size: 14 residues. For the CDR3, the DNA is TGTGCCAGCAGAGAACAGGGCGGGAACACTGAAGCTTTCTTT. Its translation: CASREQGGNTEAFF.

The chain carries TRBV7-8 and TRBJ2-1; the match to TRBD2 covers 12 bases. The trim removed 5 bases at V and 0 bases at J, leaving 14 bases unmatched. CDR3 length: 20 residues. Germline-derived CDR1 and CDR2 are SGHVS and FQNEAQ. CDR3 sequence (DNA): TGTGCCAGCAGCCACCCTTTTAGACTAGCGGGAGCAAGCTCCTACAATGAGCAGTTCTTC. Translated: CASSHPFRLAGASSYNEQFF.

This clonotype was detected a few times. The chain is built from TRBV7-9 and TRBJ2-3; 8 nucleotides line up with TRBD2. This CDR3 is built from 17 residues. Germline values: CDR1 SEHNR, CDR2 FQNEAQ (reference sequence). V gave up 2 bases and J gave up 5 bases; unmatched junction bases: 12. This CDR3 is CASSLPRGLAQGDTQYF. CDR3 sequence (DNA): TGTGCCAGCAGCTTACCCCGAGGACTAGCTCAGGGAGATACGCAGTATTTT.

This chain connects TRBV12-3 or TRBV12-4 to TRBJ2-7, with 8 bases aligning to TRBD2. The V and J ends lost 2 bases and 7 bases, in that order; junction bases with no gene match: 4. The CDR3 is made up of 13 amino acids. This chain's CDR3 is CASSLPGTREQYF. The CDR3 coding sequence is TGTGCCAGCAGTTTACCAGGGACTAGGGAGCAGTACTTC.

The chain is built from TRBV7-9 and TRBJ2-7; a possible D gene is TRBD2 (6 bases). V lost 0 bases and J lost 6, with 12 bases in between. CDR3 length: 14 amino acids. Per germline, CDR1 SEHNR and CDR2 FQNEAQ (reference sequence). The CDR3 nucleotides read TGTGCCAGCAGCTTAGCCGCGGGGTTGGGCGAGCAGTACGTC. It translates to CASSLAAGLGEQYV.

This clonotype appeared a few times. This rearrangement joins TRBV12-3 or TRBV12-4 to TRBJ1-2; 7 bases match TRBD1. The length of the CDR3 is 17 residues. The junction had 13 bases not matched to a gene; V was cut back by 3 bases and J by 3 bases. CDR3 region: CASSFWGRGDWDYGYTF. DNA of the CDR3: TGTGCCAGCAGTTTTTGGGGCAGGGGGGATTGGGACTATGGCTACACCTTC.

This clonotype was counted a few times. The chain carries TRBV27 and TRBJ2-3; 7 bases are shared with TRBD2. Unmatched junction bases numbered 8, after V lost 7 bases and J lost 4 bases. The CDR3 runs 14 residues. Germline loops: CDR1 MNHEY, CDR2 SMNVEV (reference sequence). The CDR3 region has the DNA TGTGCCAGCACCCTTAATCGGGGGGCAGATACGCAGTATTTT. As protein: CASTLNRGADTQYF.

This chain links TRBV28 with TRBJ2-1; 7 bases are a match to TRBD1. The CDR3 extends over 15 amino acids. V lost 5 bases, J lost 4 bases, and 8 bases stayed unmatched. From germline, CDR1 is MDHEN and CDR2 SYDVKM. The CDR3 here is CASSTGDKAYNEQFF. In nucleotides, the CDR3 is TGTGCCAGCAGTACAGGGGACAAGGCATACAATGAGCAGTTCTTC.